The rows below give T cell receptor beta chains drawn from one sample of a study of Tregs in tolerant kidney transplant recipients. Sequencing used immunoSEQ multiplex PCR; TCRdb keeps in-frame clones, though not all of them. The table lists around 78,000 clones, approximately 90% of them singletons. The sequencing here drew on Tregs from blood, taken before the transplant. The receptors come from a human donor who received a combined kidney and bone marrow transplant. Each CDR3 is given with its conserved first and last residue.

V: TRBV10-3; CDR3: CASLTGGSYGYTF
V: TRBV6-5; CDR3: CASSYLGVNEQFF
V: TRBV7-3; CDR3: CASSLNSGANVLTF
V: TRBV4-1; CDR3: CASSQYIQEKNTEAFF
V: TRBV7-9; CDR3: CASSSTGVSNQPQHF
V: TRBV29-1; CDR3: CSVEEAGGIRNEQYF
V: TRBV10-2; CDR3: CASSLSGGGYGYTF
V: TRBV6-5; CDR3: CASSLRGAQETQYF
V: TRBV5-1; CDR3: CASSTTGRNGYTF
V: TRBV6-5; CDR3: CASSGISSSGNTIYF
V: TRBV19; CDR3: CASSRRGQNTEAFF
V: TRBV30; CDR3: CAWSPIGQRGYTF
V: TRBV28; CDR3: CASRGLLRNGYTF
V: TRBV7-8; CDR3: CASSLNRGANTEAFF
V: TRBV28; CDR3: CASTQGGSSYNEQFF
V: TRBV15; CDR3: CATSRQRAGQYGYTF
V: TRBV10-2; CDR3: CASSAGRTGRGYTF
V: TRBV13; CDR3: CASSLTTKDSNEQFF
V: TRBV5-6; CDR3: CASSSLAGVVTDTQYF
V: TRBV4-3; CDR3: CASSQGQGAGQPQHF
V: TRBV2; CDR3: CASSLNRGWAGELFF
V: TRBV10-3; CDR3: CAISDYLSTSGTMTDTQYF
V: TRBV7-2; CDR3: CASSLQGYEQYF
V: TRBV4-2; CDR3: CASSQTENTEAFF
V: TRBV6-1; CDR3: CASSRDRPYNSPLHF
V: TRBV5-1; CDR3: CASSFDGEMNTEAFF
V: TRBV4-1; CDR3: CASSQATSGYTDTQYF
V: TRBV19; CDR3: CASSTPYSGANVLTF
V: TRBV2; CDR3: CASRQGLDIQYF